Listed below are T cell receptor beta chains from one sample, sequenced in a study of OX40 agonist ivuxolimab in advanced cancers. Produced via immunoSEQ multiplex PCR; TCRdb's table is partial and in-frame only. Of roughly 61,000 clones listed, about nine tenths are singletons. Specimen: CD4+ or CD8+ T cells sorted from blood, collected in a trial of the OX40 agonist ivuxolimab. The receptors here all came from an adult with an advanced solid tumor such as melanoma, head and neck, liver or kidney cancer. Both conserved end residues are part of each CDR3. The D gene is left open where the match is weak. Part of the rows lack a size; the others show once, few, many or a class for expanded clones.

j_gene	abundance	v_gene	d_gene	CDR3aa	CDR3nt
TRBJ2-7	-	TRBV28	-	CASSPTWSIYEQYF	TGTGCCAGCAGTCCAACATGGTCCATCTACGAGCAGTACTTC
TRBJ2-2	-	TRBV5-6	-	CASSSLGIYTGELFF	TGTGCCAGCAGCTCCCTGGGGATATACACCGGGGAGCTGTTTTTT
TRBJ1-6	-	TRBV27	-	CASSLSENSPLHF	TGTGCCAGCAGTTTATCGGAAAATTCACCCCTCCACTTT
TRBJ2-2	-	TRBV30	TRBD2	CAWGLAGLYGTGELFF	TGTGCCTGGGGACTAGCGGGTCTATATGGCACCGGGGAGCTGTTTTTT
TRBJ2-1	once	TRBV11-3	TRBD2	CASSLPLRAGARNEQFF	TGTGCCAGCAGCTTACCCTTAAGGGCGGGAGCTAGGAATGAGCAGTTCTTC
TRBJ2-5	-	TRBV13	-	CASSSERTYDETQYF	TGTGCCAGCAGCTCCGAGCGGACATACGATGAGACCCAGTACTTC
TRBJ1-2	-	TRBV18	TRBD1	CASSDRGKGYTF	TGTGCCAGCTCCGACAGGGGTAAGGGCTACACCTTC
TRBJ2-1	-	TRBV7-9	TRBD2	CASSLAGGAYNEQFF	TGTGCCAGCAGCTTAGCGGGAGGGGCCTACAATGAGCAGTTCTTC
TRBJ2-7	-	TRBV5-1	TRBD1	CASSFRAPGQGSYEQYF	TGCGCCAGCAGCTTCAGAGCCCCGGGACAGGGGTCCTACGAGCAGTACTTC
TRBJ2-1	-	TRBV4-1	-	CASSPLGLESSYNEQFF	TGCGCCAGCAGCCCCCTCGGTCTCGAGAGCTCCTACAATGAGCAGTTCTTC
TRBJ2-3	once	TRBV16	-	CASSHSGFYGDTQYF	TGTGCCAGCAGCCACTCAGGGTTTTATGGAGATACGCAGTATTTT
TRBJ2-6	-	TRBV27	TRBD2	CASSIGLAAGANVLTF	TGTGCCAGCAGTATCGGACTAGCGGCTGGGGCCAACGTCCTGACTTTC
TRBJ1-1	-	TRBV30	-	CACSPSGTEAFF	TGTGCCTGTAGTCCTTCGGGTACTGAAGCTTTCTTT
TRBJ2-7	-	TRBV7-2	-	CASSYRDTTYEQYF	TGTGCCAGCAGCTACAGGGACACCACCTACGAGCAGTACTTC
TRBJ2-7	-	TRBV28	TRBD1	CASSLSGTVSYEQYF	TGTGCCAGCAGTTTATCCGGGACAGTCTCCTACGAGCAGTACTTC
TRBJ1-1	-	TRBV6-6	TRBD1	CASSPRDSIISKGAFF	TGTGCCAGCAGTCCCCGGGACAGCATAATCTCGAAGGGAGCTTTCTTT
TRBJ1-5	-	TRBV6-5	-	CASSYRGKPNQPQHF	TGTGCCAGCAGTTATAGGGGCAAGCCAAATCAGCCCCAGCATTTT
TRBJ1-2	-	TRBV30	TRBD1	CAWNDRGLFNYGYTF	TGTGCCTGGAACGACAGGGGGTTATTTAACTATGGCTACACCTTC
TRBJ1-5	-	TRBV27	-	CASSSYSNQPQHF	TGTGCCAGCAGTTCCTATAGCAATCAGCCCCAGCATTTT
TRBJ1-3	-	TRBV4-3	-	CASSLEWVAGNTIYF	TGCGCCAGCAGCCTTGAGTGGGTAGCTGGAAACACCATATATTTT
TRBJ1-6	few	TRBV28	-	CASSLSLNSPLHF	TGTGCCAGCAGTTTGTCACTAAATTCACCCCTCCACTTT
TRBJ1-2	-	TRBV30	-	CAWSGASRGYTF	TGTGCCTGGAGTGGAGCAAGTCGTGGCTACACCTTC
TRBJ1-5	-	TRBV19	-	CASSAQGLGQPQHF	TGTGCCAGTAGTGCTCAGGGTTTGGGTCAGCCCCAGCATTTT
TRBJ1-2	-	TRBV7-2	TRBD1	CASSSYGTGKYGYTF	TGTGCCAGCAGCTCTTACGGGACAGGGAAATATGGCTACACCTTC
TRBJ1-4	-	TRBV6-5	TRBD1	CACGTANEKLFF	TGTGCCTGCGGGACAGCTAATGAAAAACTGTTTTTT
TRBJ1-1	-	TRBV30	-	CAWISTSRGEAFF	TGTGCCTGGATATCCACCTCAAGGGGGGAAGCTTTCTTT
TRBJ1-6	-	TRBV6-5	-	CASSYETGVSPLHF	TGTGCCAGCAGTTACGAGACTGGGGTTTCACCCCTCCACTTT
TRBJ1-1	-	TRBV19	TRBD1	CASSIDLTGANTEAFF	TGTGCCAGTAGTATAGATCTGACAGGGGCGAACACTGAAGCTTTCTTT
TRBJ1-1	-	TRBV28	-	CASSFSQFNTEAFF	TGTGCCAGCAGTTTCTCACAGTTTAACACTGAAGCTTTCTTT
TRBJ2-1	-	TRBV29-1	-	CSVKPGQSNNEQFF	TGCAGCGTAAAACCGGGACAATCGAACAATGAGCAGTTCTTC
TRBJ1-6	-	TRBV28	-	CASSRGSPLHF	TGTGCCAGCAGCCGGGGTTCACCCCTCCACTTT
TRBJ1-2	-	TRBV10-3	-	CAISESGPVGYTF	TGTGCCATCAGTGAGTCTGGACCCGTTGGCTACACCTTC
TRBJ1-2	-	TRBV29-1	-	CSVEGGNEGYTF	TGCAGCGTTGAAGGCGGGAACGAAGGCTACACCTTC